The 22 T cell receptor beta chains reported below all come from one sample, sequenced in a study of shared clonotypes between healthy human individuals. The data were produced by immunoSEQ multiplex PCR, yet TCRdb's version contains in-frame clones alone and is incomplete. The data show approximately 2,000,000 clones, around 90% seen once. Source material: naive CD4+ T cells from PBMCs. Stated subset: CD45RA+ positively selected. These receptors came from a man aged 18-30 years in good health. Some clones in this sample may be carry-over from other donors' samples.

V and J are TRBV6-5 and TRBJ2-5; 8 nucleotides match TRBD2. The germline V gene encodes CDR1 MNHEY and CDR2 SVGAGI. With 8 bases clipped from V and 7 bases from J, the junction kept 9 bases outside the gene matches. The CDR3 consists of 13 residues. The DNA for the CDR3 is TGTGCCAGCTGGTCGGGGGGGTTCGGGACCCAGTACTTC. Amino acids: CASWSGGFGTQYF.

The V call is TRBV7-9, the J call TRBJ2-7; D unclear. V lost 1 base to trimming and J lost 2 bases, with 9 bases between them. There are 14 residues in the CDR3. Germline values: CDR1 SEHNR, CDR2 FQNEAQ (reference sequence). The CDR3 sequence: CASSLVDIPYEQYF. Written as DNA, the CDR3 is TGTGCCAGCAGCTTAGTTGACATTCCCTACGAGCAGTACTTC.

The chain has TRBV5-6 and TRBJ2-7; the D is unclear. The germline V gene encodes CDR1 SGHDT and CDR2 YYEEEE. V lost 1 base to trimming and J lost 6 bases, with 14 bases between them. CDR3 length: 14 amino acids. CDR3 sequence (DNA): TGTGCCAGCAGCTTGCCTTGGGCCCTTGGCGAGCAGTACTTC. Its protein is CASSLPWALGEQYF.

The chain links TRBV6-5 to TRBJ1-2; possibly TRBD1 for D (5 bases). CDR1 is MNHEY and CDR2 is SVGAGI in the germline V gene. Trimming stripped 6 bases from V and 5 bases from J, with 16 bases between. The CDR3 covers 14 residues. The CDR3 region is CASSLERGIYGYTF. In nucleotides, the CDR3 is TGTGCCAGCAGCCTCGAGAGGGGTATATATGGCTACACCTTC.

This chain joins TRBV7-9 and TRBJ2-7; D might be TRBD1 or TRBD2, each matching 5 bases. Trimming stripped 2 bases from V and 0 bases from J, with 8 bases between. The CDR3 covers 14 residues. CDR1 is SEHNR and CDR2 is FQNEAQ in the germline V gene (reference sequence). Here the CDR3 reads CASSLWGSSYEQYF. The CDR3 DNA is TGTGCCAGCAGCTTATGGGGGAGCTCCTACGAGCAGTACTTC.

CDR3 DNA: TGTGCCAGCAGCTTCAGGGAGGATCATACGAATGAGCAGTTCTTC. Protein product: CASSFREDHTNEQFF. The chain employs TRBV7-6 and TRBJ2-1; D may be TRBD2 (6 bases). V was cut by 3 bases and J by 7 bases, with 16 bases left in between. CDR3 length equals 15 residues. Germline lookup yields CDR1 SGHVS and CDR2 FNYEAQ. The full variable domain, in which reference TRBV7-6 and TRBJ2-1 provide the parts outside the CDR3, is GAGVSQSPRYKVTKRGQDVALRCDPISGHVSLYWYRQALGQGPEFLTYFNYEAQQDKSGLPNDRFSAERPEGSISTLTIQRTEQRDSAMYRCASSFREDHTNEQFFGPGTRLTVL.

The gene calls are TRBV5-1 and TRBJ1-1; the D is unclear. V lost 3 bases and J lost 1, with 13 bases in between. This CDR3 comprises 15 residues. Germline loops: CDR1 SGHRS, CDR2 YFSETQ. The CDR3 nucleotides are TGCGCCAGCAGCTCTACCCACAGCGGGAACACTGAAGCTTTCTTT. Its translation: CASSSTHSGNTEAFF.

V is TRBV6-1 and J is TRBJ2-7; 8 bases map to TRBD1. Germline CDR1 and CDR2: MNHNS and SASEGT. CDR3 length: 15 residues. V was pared by 6 bases and J by 3 bases, with 10 bases of the junction left unmatched. CDR3 coding DNA: TGTGCCAGCAGCGATCGACAGGGGACTTACTACGAGCAGTACTTC. Amino acids: CASSDRQGTYYEQYF.

This clone came up once. Other DNA sequences in the sample encode the same CDR3. J is TRBJ2-7 and V is TRBV6-5, with a tentative D call TRBD1 (5 bases). Looked up from germline, CDR1 is MNHEY and CDR2 is SVGAGI. V was clipped by 2 bases and J by 1 base, with 12 bases between them. The CDR3 loop spans 15 amino acids. Here the CDR3 reads CASSYGAGLSYEQYF. The CDR3 nucleotides read TGTGCCAGCAGTTACGGAGCAGGGCTGTCCTACGAGCAGTACTTC.

The chain has TRBV18 and TRBJ2-5; 8 nucleotides align to TRBD2. With V trimmed by 4 bases and J by 1 base, 2 bases remained unmatched. Germline assignment: CDR1 KGHSH and CDR2 LQKENI. The CDR3 contains 14 residues. Here the CDR3 DNA reads TGTGCCAGCTCACTGAGCGGGAGCCAAGAGACCCAGTACTTC. This translates into CASSLSGSQETQYF.

V is TRBV5-4 and J is TRBJ1-1; D gene ambiguous. V lost 1 base and J lost 0, with 4 bases in between. In germline, CDR1 is SGHNT, CDR2 YYREEE (reference sequence). CDR3 length: 13 amino acids. CDR3 sequence reads: CASSLFVNTEAFF. The CDR3 bases are TGTGCCAGCAGCTTGTTTGTGAACACTGAAGCTTTCTTT.

The V and J genes are TRBV28 and TRBJ2-1; D might be TRBD1 or TRBD2, each matching 5 bases. The CDR3 length is 15 residues. Trimming took 8 bases from V and 3 from J, leaving 17 bases between them. Germline V gene lookup returns CDR1 MDHEN and CDR2 SYDVKM. The CDR3 coding sequence is TGTGCCAGCTTCGGAGGTGGGGCCCGCTACAATGAGCAGTTCTTC. Translation: CASFGGGARYNEQFF.

The chain carries TRBV5-1 and TRBJ2-7; TRBD2 is a possible D gene (5 bases). Germline loops: CDR1 SGHRS, CDR2 YFSETQ. Trimming took 1 base from V and 0 from J, leaving 11 bases between them. The CDR3 runs 15 residues. The CDR3 DNA reads TGCGCCAGCAGCTTGCGCGGGCCGAGCTCCTACGAGCAGTACTTC. The encoded protein is CASSLRGPSSYEQYF.

V and J are TRBV18 and TRBJ1-6; D perhaps matches TRBD1 (6 bases). The CDR3 is 12 residues long. Germline lookup yields CDR1 KGHSH and CDR2 LQKENI. V was shortened by 1 base and J by 13 bases, with 8 bases between the two germline ends. CDR3 nucleotides: TGTGCCAGCTCACCACAAGGGGGTCCCCTCCACTTT. Its translation: CASSPQGGPLHF.

The rearrangement uses TRBV9 and TRBJ2-2; D unresolved. The germline gives CDR1 SGDLS, CDR2 YYNGEE. CDR3 length: 14 amino acids. The germline V and J ends were trimmed by 0 bases and 3 bases, with 6 bases remaining between them. Written as DNA, the CDR3 is TGTGCCAGCAGCGTAGAACCCCACACCGGGGAGCTGTTTTTT. Its translation: CASSVEPHTGELFF. Supplemented by reference TRBV9 and TRBJ2-2, the full variable domain reads DSGVTQTPKHLITATGQRVTLRCSPRSGDLSVYWYQQSLDQGLQFLIQYYNGEERAKGNILERFSAQQFPDLHSELNLSSLELGDSALYFCASSVEPHTGELFFGEGSRLTVL.

Here the CDR3 reads CASGPELLLYGYTF. The CDR3 region has the DNA TGTGCCTCGGGCCCGGAGCTCCTCCTATATGGCTACACCTTC. This chain uses TRBV10-3 with TRBJ1-2; D is unresolved. Germline CDR1 reads ENHRY; CDR2 reads SYGVKD. Trimming removed 11 bases at V and 5 bases at J, with 21 bases between. The CDR3 is 14 amino acids.

The sample holds a few counts of this clone. The rearrangement uses TRBV29-1 and TRBJ1-5; D may be TRBD1 (5 bases). The germline CDR1 and CDR2 sequences are SQVTM and ANQGSEA. The ends were cut back, 5 bases at V and 5 bases at J, with 13 bases in the middle. CDR3 size: 13 residues. The CDR3 region is CSVSKGNDQPQHF. The CDR3 coding sequence is TGCAGCGTTAGTAAGGGGAACGATCAGCCCCAGCATTTT.

The V gene is TRBV19, the J gene TRBJ1-4; the D gene is possibly TRBD1 (6 bases). The CDR3 loop spans 17 amino acids. Germline-derived CDR1 and CDR2 are LNHDA and SQIVND (reference sequence). The V end lost 6 bases, the J end lost 1 base, and 18 bases lay between the germline ends. This CDR3 is CASSHPGGAGTNEKLFF. The CDR3 region has the DNA TGTGCCAGTAGCCACCCGGGGGGCGCGGGAACTAATGAAAAACTGTTTTTT.

This chain connects TRBV6-5 to TRBJ2-5, with D uncertain. CDR3 length: 11 amino acids. CDR1 MNHEY and CDR2 SVGAGI come from the germline V gene. Trimming took 10 bases from V and 1 from J, leaving 7 bases between them. CDR3 in DNA: TGTGCCACCTCCGTCCAAGAGACCCAGTACTTC. Its protein is CATSVQETQYF.

The chain employs TRBV14 and TRBJ2-4; D ambiguous. Germline loops: CDR1 SGHDN, CDR2 FVKESK. This CDR3 comprises 14 residues. Trimming took 4 bases from V and 0 from J, leaving 7 bases between them. CDR3 residues: CASSPMLAKNIQYF. The CDR3 bases are TGTGCCAGCAGCCCGATGTTAGCCAAAAACATTCAGTACTTC.

This clone was found a few times. The chain recombines TRBV7-2 with TRBJ1-5, with no clear D. V lost 3 bases and J 0 bases, leaving 6 bases between the germline ends. The CDR3 runs to 14 residues. Looked up from germline, CDR1 is SGHTA and CDR2 is FQGNSA. The CDR3 DNA reads as TGTGCCAGCAGCTTCGGCCCTAGCAATCAGCCCCAGCATTTT. This codes for CASSFGPSNQPQHF.

The rearrangement joins TRBV19 to TRBJ1-3; D call uncertain. Trimming cost V 8 bases and J 5 bases, with 7 bases left between them. CDR3 size: 11 residues. In germline, CDR1 is LNHDA, CDR2 SQIVND (reference sequence). The CDR3 nucleotides are TGTGCCAGTCCCAATCGAAACACCATATATTTT. Its translation is CASPNRNTIYF. The full variable domain, with the rest looked up from reference TRBV19 and TRBJ1-3, is DGGITQSPKYLFRKEGQNVTLSCEQNLNHDAMYWYRQDPGQGLRLIYYSQIVNDFQKGDIAEGYSVSREKKESFPLTVTSAQKNPTAFYLCASPNRNTIYFGEGSWLTVV.